This note documents a single TCR beta chain sequence. Its antigen is as yet unknown. These data come from a study of early T cells in non-severe SARS-CoV-2 infection. The study, taken as a whole, reports: Anti-spike CD8 responses were favored by VDJdb matching, which missed private and CD4 specificities.

The CDR3 runs 16 residues. Germline V CDR1 and CDR2: SGHTA, FQGNSA. Trimming shortened V by 3 bases and J by 0 bases, and 12 bases separated the two germline ends. Attachment of unique molecular identifiers was made to individual cDNA molecules. MiXCR, applied by TCRdb to the 5' RACE reads, yields one record per CDR3 protein. The table has over 35,000 distinct CDR3 sequences, about 11% seen once. Sequences were obtained from whole blood. The rearrangement uses TRBV7-2 and TRBJ2-1; D perhaps matches TRBD2 (5 bases). This sequence was found in an adult who was a healthcare worker with PCR-confirmed SARS-CoV-2 infection or an uninfected control (not recorded which). This chain's CDR3 is CASSFRLRSSYNEQFF. The CDR3 nucleotides read TGTGCCAGCAGCTTTAGACTACGCAGCTCCTACAATGAGCAGTTCTTC.